These 8 T cell receptor beta chains were sequenced from one sample in a study of blood T cell repertoires in COVID-19. The data were produced by immunoSEQ multiplex PCR, yet TCRdb's version contains in-frame clones alone and is incomplete. Of 430,000 or so clones in the sample, over 75% were seen once. Sequencing was performed on PBMCs or T cells enriched from blood (not recorded which). The receptors were gathered from a woman between 18 and 29 years old who had been exposed to COVID-19.

The chain carries TRBV29-1 and TRBJ2-7, with 10 bases that match TRBD1. Germline values: CDR1 SQVTM, CDR2 ANQGSEA. The length of the CDR3 is 14 residues. J lost 1 base, V lost 4 bases, and 4 bases had no gene match. The CDR3, as DNA: TGCAGCGTTGCGCCGGGACAGGGGTCCTACGAGCAGTACTTC. Protein sequence: CSVAPGQGSYEQYF.

The V call is TRBV24-1, the J call TRBJ2-3, with a possible D match to TRBD2 (6 bases). Germline V lookup: CDR1 KGHDR, CDR2 SFDVKD. V gave up 4 bases and J gave up 0 bases, with 16 bases separating them. This CDR3 spans 17 amino acids. CDR3 sequence reads: CATSDQTRGVSTDTQYF. DNA of the CDR3: TGTGCCACCAGTGACCAGACTAGAGGGGTAAGCACAGATACGCAGTATTTT.

The chain recombines TRBV3-1 (or the pseudogene TRBV3-2) with TRBJ1-2; TRBD1 is a possible D gene (6 bases). CDR3 size: 17 residues. Germline V gene data show CDR1 as LGHDT and CDR2 as YNNKEL (reference sequence). With 0 bases removed from V and 6 bases from J, the gap between germline ends came to 20 bases. The CDR3 sequence: CASSQDTNRERSDGYTF. CDR3 in DNA: TGTGCCAGCAGCCAAGATACGAACAGGGAGAGAAGCGATGGCTACACCTTC.

This clone came up once. The rearrangement links TRBV13 to TRBJ1-2; 9 nucleotides match TRBD1. J was trimmed by 7 bases and V by 0 bases; bases with no gene match: 9. The germline CDR1 and CDR2 sequences are PRHDT and FYEKMQ (reference sequence). The CDR3 extends over 16 amino acids. The CDR3 loop reads CASSLGRRTGEGGYTF. In nucleotides, the CDR3 is TGTGCCAGCAGCTTAGGCCGGAGGACAGGGGAGGGTGGCTACACCTTC.

This chain connects TRBV28 to TRBJ1-5; 7 nucleotides agree with TRBD1. Germline V gene lookup returns CDR1 MDHEN and CDR2 SYDVKM. This CDR3 is 13 amino acids long. J was trimmed by 3 bases and V by 7 bases; bases with no gene match: 3. CDR3 nucleotide sequence: TGTGCCAGCAAACAGGGGCTCAATCAGCCCCAGCATTTT. This gives the protein CASKQGLNQPQHF.

The J gene is TRBJ1-1, the V gene TRBV28; D perhaps matches TRBD1 (5 bases). The CDR3 covers 12 residues. V was shortened by 2 bases and J by 11 bases, with 12 bases between the two germline ends. Germline lookup yields CDR1 MDHEN and CDR2 SYDVKM. The CDR3 sequence: CASSLTWGNAFF. CDR3 bases: TGTGCCAGCAGTTTAACTTGGGGCAATGCTTTCTTT.

This chain connects TRBV6-5 to TRBJ2-2; D not certain. The CDR3 consists of 16 residues. V dropped 4 bases and J dropped 4 bases, with 16 bases sitting between them. Germline CDR1 and CDR2: MNHEY and SVGAGI. The CDR3 region is CASSSPFGSRTGELFF. CDR3 DNA: TGTGCCAGCAGTTCCCCCTTTGGCAGTCGCACCGGGGAGCTGTTTTTT.

The chain has TRBV5-4 and TRBJ1-5, with TRBD1 matching 8 bases. Germline CDR1 SGHNT, CDR2 YYREEE (reference sequence). This CDR3 region has 16 residues. V lost 2 bases to trimming and J lost 2 bases; unmatched junction nucleotides: 6. CDR3 DNA sequence: TGTGCCAGCAGCTTTGGTTCGGGACAGGGCAATCAGCCCCAGCATTTT. Translation: CASSFGSGQGNQPQHF.